This T cell receptor beta chain was captured in a study of shared clonotypes between healthy human individuals. Study overall: Three CD4 naive, three CD4 memory, two CD8 naive and one CD8 memory plate were used per donor.

The naive CD8 fraction comprised CD45RO-negative cells positively selected for CCR7 and excluded terminally differentiated effector memory CD45RA+ cells. Every one of the donors was a Caucasian adult that lived in Nashville, Tennessee. TCRdb's table, derived via immunoSEQ multiplex PCR, lists solely in-frame clones and lacks some. The repertoire includes about 2 million clones, roughly 94% of them detected once, and 0.85% to 1.2% sits in the top ten. The CDR3 sequence is 15 residues long. V dropped 0 bases and J dropped 3 bases, with 12 bases sitting between them. Germline V gene lookup returns CDR1 MGHRA and CDR2 YSYEKL.

This sequence was found in a man in his late teens or twenties in good health. Sequencing input: naive CD8+ T cells sorted from blood. The chain links TRBV4-1 to TRBJ2-7; D tentatively fits TRBD1 or TRBD2 (5 bases each). In nucleotides, the CDR3 is TGCGCCAGCAGCCAAGAAGGGACCGGATTCTACGAGCAGTACTTC. It encodes CASSQEGTGFYEQYF.